The present T cell receptor (beta chain) was sequenced within a study of tumor-infiltrating lymphocytes in localized non-small cell lung cancer. As for the study in general: Each patient gave resected tumor and non-adjacent uninvolved lung tissue. Study-wide points: Each assay used a separate piece of the same tissue.

CDR1 is SGDLS, CDR2 YYNGEE, per germline. V was shortened by 4 bases and J by 4 bases, with 20 bases between the two germline ends. This CDR3 region has 16 residues. A note on this clone: Its specificity is not known.

TCRdb's table, derived via immunoSEQ multiplex PCR, lists solely in-frame clones and lacks some. The sample includes 15,000 to 20,000 clones, around 78% of them seen just once. Sample: lung tumor tissue. The chain is built from TRBV9 and TRBJ1-2; D might be TRBD1 (5 bases). The TCR was taken from a human donor with non-small cell lung cancer. The CDR3 sequence is CASSPQGSMTAYGYTF. The CDR3, as DNA: TGTGCCAGCAGCCCCCAGGGTTCAATGACCGCCTATGGCTACACCTTC.